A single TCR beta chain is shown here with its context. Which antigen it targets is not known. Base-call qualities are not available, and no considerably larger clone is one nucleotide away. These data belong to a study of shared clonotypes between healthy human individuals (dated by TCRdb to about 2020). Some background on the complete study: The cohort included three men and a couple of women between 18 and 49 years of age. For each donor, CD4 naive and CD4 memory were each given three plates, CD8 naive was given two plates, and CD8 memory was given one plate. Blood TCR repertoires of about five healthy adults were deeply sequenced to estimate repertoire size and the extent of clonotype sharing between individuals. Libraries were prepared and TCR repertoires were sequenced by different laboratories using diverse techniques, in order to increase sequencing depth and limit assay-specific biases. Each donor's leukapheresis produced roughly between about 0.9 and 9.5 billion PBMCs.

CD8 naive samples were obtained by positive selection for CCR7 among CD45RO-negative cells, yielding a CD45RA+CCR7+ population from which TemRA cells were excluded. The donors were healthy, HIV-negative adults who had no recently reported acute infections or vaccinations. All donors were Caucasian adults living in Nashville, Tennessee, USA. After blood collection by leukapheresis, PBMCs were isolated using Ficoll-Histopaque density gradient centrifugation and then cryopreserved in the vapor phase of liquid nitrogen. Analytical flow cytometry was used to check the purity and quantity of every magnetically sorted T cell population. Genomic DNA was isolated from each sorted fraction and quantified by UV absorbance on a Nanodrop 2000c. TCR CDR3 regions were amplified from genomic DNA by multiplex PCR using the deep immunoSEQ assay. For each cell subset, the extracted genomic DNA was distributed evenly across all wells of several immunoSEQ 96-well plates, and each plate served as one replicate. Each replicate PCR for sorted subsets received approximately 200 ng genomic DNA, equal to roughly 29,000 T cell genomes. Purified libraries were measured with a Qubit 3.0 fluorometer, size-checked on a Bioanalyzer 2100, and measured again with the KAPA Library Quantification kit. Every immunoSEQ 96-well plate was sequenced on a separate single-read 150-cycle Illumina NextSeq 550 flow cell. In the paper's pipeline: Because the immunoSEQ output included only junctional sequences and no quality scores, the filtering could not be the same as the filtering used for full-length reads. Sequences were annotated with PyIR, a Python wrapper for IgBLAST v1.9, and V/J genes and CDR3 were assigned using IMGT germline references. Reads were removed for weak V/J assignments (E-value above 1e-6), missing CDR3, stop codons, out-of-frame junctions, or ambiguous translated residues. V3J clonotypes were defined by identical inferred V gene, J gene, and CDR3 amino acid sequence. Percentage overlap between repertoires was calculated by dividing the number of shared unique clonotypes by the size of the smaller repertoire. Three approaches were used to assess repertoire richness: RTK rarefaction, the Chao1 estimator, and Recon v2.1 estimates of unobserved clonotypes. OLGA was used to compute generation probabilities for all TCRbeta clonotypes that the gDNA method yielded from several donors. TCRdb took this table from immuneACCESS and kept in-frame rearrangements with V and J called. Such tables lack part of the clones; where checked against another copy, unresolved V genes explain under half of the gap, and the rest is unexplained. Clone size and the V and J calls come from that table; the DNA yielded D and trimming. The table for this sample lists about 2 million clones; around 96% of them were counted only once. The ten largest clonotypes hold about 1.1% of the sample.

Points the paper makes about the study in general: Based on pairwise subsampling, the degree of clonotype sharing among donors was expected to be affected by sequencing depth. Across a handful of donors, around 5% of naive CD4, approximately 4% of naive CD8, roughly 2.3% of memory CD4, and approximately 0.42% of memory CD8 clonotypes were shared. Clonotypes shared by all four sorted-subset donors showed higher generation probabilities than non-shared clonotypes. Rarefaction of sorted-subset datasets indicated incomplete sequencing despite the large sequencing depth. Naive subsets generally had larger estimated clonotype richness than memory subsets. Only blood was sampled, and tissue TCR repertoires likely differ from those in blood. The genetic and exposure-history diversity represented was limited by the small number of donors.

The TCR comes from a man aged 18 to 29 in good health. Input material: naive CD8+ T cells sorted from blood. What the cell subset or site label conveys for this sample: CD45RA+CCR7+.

The DNA sequence reads TGTGCCAGCAGTGAAGACGGGGGGGCCAACGAGCAGTACTTC. Translated, it reads CASSEDGGANEQYF. The chain joins TRBV2 to TRBJ2-7; the central 8 bases match TRBD2. V ends up 1 base short and J 5 bases short, with an unmatched junction base count of 4. CDR1 and CDR2 are read off the germline V gene as SNHLY and FYNNEI. The CDR3 starts with the cysteine, ends with the phenylalanine, and has 14 residues. Only the CDR3 DNA is retained, 42 bases long and in frame from the first base.